This TCR beta chain was sequenced for a study of T cell responses to AZD1222 COVID-19 vaccine. The assay was immunoSEQ multiplex PCR, and TCRdb's table has in-frame clones only and misses some. The table shows around 120,000 clones, with around 92% occurring only once. This CDR3 spans 14 amino acids. Unmatched junction bases numbered 4, after V lost 5 bases and J lost 1 base. Germline CDR1 is LNHDA and CDR2 is SQIVND (reference sequence). The sequencing used peripheral blood, collected on day 0 of AZD1222 vaccination. The gene calls are TRBV19 and TRBJ2-7; TRBD2 aligns across 8 bases. The clonotype comes from an adult in good health. CDR3 amino acids: CASSSGLGSYEQYF. The CDR3, as DNA: TGTGCCAGTAGTTCGGGACTAGGTTCCTACGAGCAGTACTTC.